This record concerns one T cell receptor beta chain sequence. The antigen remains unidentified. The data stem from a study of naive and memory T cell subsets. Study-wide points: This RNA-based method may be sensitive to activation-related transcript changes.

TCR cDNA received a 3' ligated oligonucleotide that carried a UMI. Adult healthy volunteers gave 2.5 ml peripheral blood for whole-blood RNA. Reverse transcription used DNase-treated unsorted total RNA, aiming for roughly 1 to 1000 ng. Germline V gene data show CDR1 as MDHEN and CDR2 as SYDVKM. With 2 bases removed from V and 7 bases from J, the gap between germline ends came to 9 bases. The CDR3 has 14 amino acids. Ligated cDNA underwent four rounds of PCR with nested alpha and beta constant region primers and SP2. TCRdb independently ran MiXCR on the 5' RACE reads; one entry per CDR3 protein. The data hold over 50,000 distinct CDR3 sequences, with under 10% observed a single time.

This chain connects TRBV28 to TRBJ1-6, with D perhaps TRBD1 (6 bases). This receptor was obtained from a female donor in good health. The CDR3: CASSLGQINSPLHF. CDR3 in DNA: TGTGCCAGCAGTTTAGGACAGATCAATTCACCCCTCCACTTT.